These 29 T cell receptor beta chains originate from one sample sequenced in a study of blood T cells in healthy people across ages. A J-beta primer mix and a sample-barcoded 5' primer were used in a second PCR of roughly 6 to 11 cycles. TCRdb called the 5' RACE reads again in MiXCR, with one record for every CDR3 protein. The repertoire holds around 1,900,000 distinct CDR3 sequences, with about two fifths as singletons. The specimen was blood. Source of these receptors: a human donor in good health.

This chain joins TRBV29-1 and TRBJ1-1, with 7 bases fitting TRBD1. CDR3 size: 14 residues. V dropped 3 bases and J dropped 7; count of bases not matched to a gene: 11. Germline CDR1 SQVTM, CDR2 ANQGSEA. CDR3 in amino acids: CSVDWGGRGDEAFF. CDR3 bases: TGCAGCGTTGACTGGGGGGGCAGGGGGGATGAAGCTTTCTTT.

The CDR3 DNA is TGCAGTGCCAGCTGGGGGCGGGGCACTGAAGCTTTCTTT. Its protein is CSASWGRGTEAFF. V is TRBV20-1 and J is TRBJ1-1; the D gene is possibly TRBD1 (6 bases). CDR1 is DFQATT, CDR2 SNEGSKA, per germline (reference sequence). The ends were cut back, 6 bases at V and 4 bases at J, with 15 bases in the middle. This CDR3 spans 13 amino acids.

This clonotype was observed a single time. The junction and the germline gene differ at one end; a read error may be behind it. The V call is TRBV9, the J call TRBJ2-2; D not resolved. The CDR3 sequence is 17 residues long. The V gene's germline CDR1 is SGDLS and CDR2 YYNGEE. CDR3 sequence reads: CASGVGRLLVASGELFF. Here the CDR3 DNA reads TGTGCCAGCGGCGTAGGACGGTTGCTCGTCGCGTCCGGGGAGCTGTTTTTT.

In this sample, this clonotype turned up a few times. The chain has TRBV6-2 or TRBV6-3 and TRBJ2-5, with D tentatively TRBD2 (5 bases). Trimming took off 8 bases at V and 11 bases at J, with 18 bases between the two ends. This CDR3 is built from 12 residues. Germline V lookup: CDR1 MNHEY, CDR2 SVGEGT. The DNA of the CDR3 is TGTGCCAGCTTAGAGGGCGGTGTTGAGCAGTACTTC. Translated, it gives CASLEGGVEQYF.

A few counts support this clonotype. The chain has TRBV29-1 and TRBJ1-2; D is unresolved. The CDR3 length is 14 residues. Trimming stripped 7 bases from V and 3 bases from J, with 18 bases between. CDR1 and CDR2 (germline): SQVTM, ANQGSEA. As DNA, the CDR3 is TGCAGCGCCCCAAAGGGAGGGCAGGACTATGGCTACACCTTC. Translating gives CSAPKGGQDYGYTF.

This chain joins TRBV20-1 and TRBJ2-5; D unresolved. The CDR3 has 17 amino acids. From germline, CDR1 is DFQATT and CDR2 SNEGSKA (reference sequence). The germline V and J ends were trimmed by 1 base and 5 bases, with 23 bases remaining between them. The CDR3 is CSARGTTWGPVRETQYF. In DNA form, the CDR3 reads TGCAGTGCTAGAGGAACCACGTGGGGTCCGGTTAGGGAGACCCAGTACTTC.

The chain carries TRBV20-1 and TRBJ2-1; TRBD1 is a possible D gene (5 bases). Germline V gene lookup returns CDR1 DFQATT and CDR2 SNEGSKA (reference sequence). The CDR3 is 12 residues long. V was trimmed by 3 bases and J by 10 bases, leaving 13 bases between them. The CDR3 protein is CSASDTGSEQFF. The CDR3 nucleotides are TGCAGTGCTAGCGACACAGGTTCGGAGCAGTTCTTC.

In this sample, this clonotype turned up once. This chain connects TRBV28 to TRBJ1-5; the D is unclear. Germline V gene lookup returns CDR1 MDHEN and CDR2 SYDVKM. The CDR3 runs to 14 residues. V was pared by 8 bases and J by 4 bases, with 15 bases between. The CDR3 DNA follows: TGTGCCAGCGTTCCCCAGAGGTTGAATCAGCCCCAGCATTTT. Protein sequence: CASVPQRLNQPQHF.

The gene calls are TRBV29-1 and TRBJ1-1; the match to TRBD1 covers 7 bases. The CDR3 is 14 amino acids. V was clipped by 6 bases and J by 1 base; unmatched bases: 8. Per the germline V gene, CDR1 is SQVTM and CDR2 is ANQGSEA. CDR3 protein: CSVSATGENTEAFF. CDR3 bases: TGCAGCGTCTCAGCCACAGGGGAGAACACTGAAGCTTTCTTT. The full variable domain, completed using reference TRBV29-1 and TRBJ1-1, is SAVISQKPSRDICQRGTSLTIQCQVDSQVTMMFWYRQQPGQSLTLIATANQGSEATYESGFVIDKFPISRPNLTFSTLTVSNMSPEDSSIYLCSVSATGENTEAFFGQGTRLTVV.

The chain joins TRBV7-8 to TRBJ1-5; 9 nucleotides agree with TRBD1. CDR3 length equals 17 residues. Trimming took 0 bases from V and 5 from J; bases not matched to a gene: 8. Germline V gene data show CDR1 as SGHVS and CDR2 as FQNEAQ. The CDR3 DNA reads TGTGCCAGCAGCTTAGCTCCCCCCGGGACAGGGTATCAGCCCCAGCATTTT. This encodes CASSLAPPGTGYQPQHF.

The chain employs TRBV6-4 and TRBJ1-2, with TRBD1 as a possible D gene (5 bases). From germline, CDR1 is MRHNA and CDR2 SNTAGT. Trimming removed 3 bases from V and 5 bases from J, with 16 bases in between. The CDR3 runs to 15 residues. This CDR3 reads CASSENQGLPYGYTF. For the CDR3, the DNA is TGTGCCAGCAGTGAAAACCAGGGCCTTCCGTATGGCTACACCTTC.

The rearrangement joins TRBV12-3 or TRBV12-4 to TRBJ2-3; D not certain. V shed 8 bases and J shed 7 bases, with 13 bases lying between them. This CDR3 contains 12 residues. The CDR3 coding sequence is TGTGCCAGCGGGCTCCCCTTAAATACGCAGTATTTT. Translating gives CASGLPLNTQYF.

The chain combines TRBV4-3 with TRBJ2-5; D possibly corresponds to TRBD2 (6 bases). The V gene's germline CDR1 is LGHNA and CDR2 YSLEER. The V and J ends lost 0 bases and 5 bases respectively, with 13 bases between them. This CDR3 region has 15 residues. Here the CDR3 DNA reads TGCGCCAGCAGCCAAGATCGGGGGAGTGGTGAGACCCAGTACTTC. Residues: CASSQDRGSGETQYF.

The chain couples TRBV7-6 to TRBJ2-1; D is possibly TRBD1 or TRBD2 (5 bases each). V gave up 0 bases and J gave up 8 bases, with 8 bases separating them. Germline V gives CDR1 SGHVS, CDR2 FNYEAQ. This CDR3 comprises 13 residues. CDR3 in DNA: TGTGCCAGCAGCTTAGCGGGGGATTATGAGCAGTTCTTC. Translating it yields CASSLAGDYEQFF. Full variable domain (rest looked up from reference TRBV7-6 and TRBJ2-1): GAGVSQSPRYKVTKRGQDVALRCDPISGHVSLYWYRQALGQGPEFLTYFNYEAQQDKSGLPNDRFSAERPEGSISTLTIQRTEQRDSAMYRCASSLAGDYEQFFGPGTRLTVL.

This clonotype was picked up many times. V and J are TRBV20-1 and TRBJ2-7; D is uncertain. Trimming removed 3 bases from V and 0 bases from J, with 9 bases in between. The CDR3 is 13 residues long. The germline V gene encodes CDR1 DFQATT and CDR2 SNEGSKA (reference sequence). CDR3 DNA: TGCAGTGCTAGTGTCTTCTCCTCCTACGAGCAGTACTTC. Translated: CSASVFSSYEQYF.

The chain recombines TRBV7-2 with TRBJ2-3, with D perhaps assigned TRBD1 or TRBD2 (5 bases each). This CDR3 comprises 14 residues. Trimming removed 10 bases from V and 1 base from J, with 15 bases in between. Germline values: CDR1 SGHTA, CDR2 FQGNSA. CDR3: CATKFMGGTDTQYF. The DNA for the CDR3 is TGTGCCACCAAGTTTATGGGGGGCACAGATACGCAGTATTTT. The complete variable domain, with remaining parts taken from reference TRBV7-2 and TRBJ2-3, reads GAGVSQSPSNKVTEKGKDVELRCDPISGHTALYWYRQSLGQGLEFLIYFQGNSAPDKSGLPSDRFSAERTGGSVSTLTIQRTQQEDSAVYLCATKFMGGTDTQYFGPGTRLTVL.

Comment on this clonotype: The junction shows a germline mismatch at one end, possibly a read error. The J gene is TRBJ2-7, the V gene TRBV6-5, with 7 bases lining up with TRBD1. Germline CDR1 MNHEY, CDR2 SVGAGI. The length of the CDR3 is 15 residues. CDR3 in DNA: TGTGCCGGCAGTTACCATCCACAGACAGGGTACGAGCAGTACTTC. Its translation is CAGSYHPQTGYEQYF.

This clonotype was seen more than once but under ten times. J is TRBJ2-7 and V is TRBV6-6; 10 bases fit TRBD1. The V segment lost 7 bases and the J segment 7 bases; nucleotides outside the gene matches: 10. The CDR3 spans 14 residues. CDR1 is MNHNY and CDR2 is SVGAGI in the germline V gene (reference sequence). The DNA for the CDR3 is TGTGCCAGCACCGGGACAGGGGCTTTGGGGGAGCAGTACTTC. Amino acid sequence: CASTGTGALGEQYF.

On this clonotype: Its ends do not fully match the called genes, so a read error is possible. The rearrangement uses TRBV6-2 or TRBV6-3 and TRBJ1-2, with D perhaps matching TRBD1 (5 bases). Germline CDR1 MNHEY, CDR2 SVGEGT. The CDR3 sequence is 14 residues long. CDR3 sequence: CAGRPQWTWYGYTF. CDR3 in DNA: TGTGCCGGCAGACCCCAGTGGACATGGTATGGCTACACCTTC.

In its sample, this clonotype was seen a few times. The chain combines TRBV20-1 with TRBJ2-3, with a tentative D call TRBD1 (6 bases). Trimming removed 6 bases at V and 0 bases at J, with 13 bases between. Germline V gives CDR1 DFQATT, CDR2 SNEGSKA (reference sequence). The CDR3 contains 14 residues. CDR3 nucleotide sequence: TGCAGTGCCCCATTGACAGGAAGCACAGATACGCAGTATTTT. It specifies CSAPLTGSTDTQYF.

The CDR3 sequence: CSVQGMGEQYF. The CDR3 coding sequence is TGCAGCGTTCAGGGAATGGGTGAGCAGTACTTC. The chain is built from TRBV29-1 and TRBJ2-7, with D possibly being TRBD1 (5 bases). Germline values: CDR1 SQVTM, CDR2 ANQGSEA. CDR3 length: 11 residues. Trimming took 5 bases from V and 7 from J, leaving 12 bases between them.

This chain connects TRBV6-2 or TRBV6-3 to TRBJ2-1; the D is unclear. This CDR3 spans 15 amino acids. The V end was cut by 6 bases, the J end by 5 bases, with 17 bases between. Looked up from germline, CDR1 is MNHEY and CDR2 is SVGEGT. CDR3 nucleotide sequence: TGTGCCAGCAGAGTTAGGGCTTTGATCCACAATGAGCAGTTCTTC. It encodes CASRVRALIHNEQFF.

This clonotype appeared a few times. This chain uses TRBV10-3 with TRBJ2-1; tentatively, D is TRBD1 (6 bases). Germline CDR1 is ENHRY and CDR2 is SYGVKD. V lost 10 bases and J lost 0, with 19 bases in between. The CDR3 extends over 16 amino acids. The CDR3 nucleotides are TGTGCCACCGGGACAACCCTTTCTGACTCCTACAATGAGCAGTTCTTC. As protein: CATGTTLSDSYNEQFF.

The chain combines TRBV4-3 with TRBJ2-4; D possibly matches TRBD1 or TRBD2 (5 bases each). Trimming shortened V by 0 bases and J by 7 bases, and 10 bases separated the two germline ends. From germline, CDR1 is LGHNA and CDR2 YSLEER. The CDR3 totals 14 residues. The CDR3 DNA reads TGCGCCAGCAGCCAAGATCGTGAGGGGAACATTCAGTACTTC. This codes for CASSQDREGNIQYF.

For the CDR3, the DNA is TGCGCCAGCATACCATCGGGCCCCTCGGGGACCCAGTACTTC. Its translation is CASIPSGPSGTQYF. The rearrangement joins TRBV5-1 to TRBJ2-5; no clear D. Trimming took off 6 bases at V and 7 bases at J, with 19 bases between the two ends. The CDR3 runs 14 residues. Looked up from germline, CDR1 is SGHRS and CDR2 is YFSETQ.

This chain links TRBV25-1 with TRBJ2-5; a possible D gene is TRBD1 (9 bases). Germline CDR1 reads MGHDK; CDR2 reads SYGVNS. The CDR3 covers 15 residues. Trimming left V 6 bases short and J 4 bases short, with 18 bases between. In DNA form, the CDR3 reads TGTGCCAGCAGGTTACAGGGGGCGGGGGGAGAGACCCAGTACTTC. Translating gives CASRLQGAGGETQYF.

Ten or more counts support this clonotype. The chain couples TRBV7-2 to TRBJ2-7, with TRBD1 matching 7 bases. The CDR3 covers 14 residues. Looked up from germline, CDR1 is SGHTA and CDR2 is FQGNSA. The V gene end was trimmed by 4 bases and the J gene end by 2 bases; junction bases not matched to a gene: 5. The DNA for the CDR3 is TGTGCCAGCAGCTCTCGGACAGGCCCCTACGAGCAGTACTTC. Protein: CASSSRTGPYEQYF.

This clonotype was observed at least ten times. CDR3 DNA sequence: TGCGCCAGCAGCCAAGATAGTTGGACTAGCGGACAAGAGACCCAGTACTTC. Protein product: CASSQDSWTSGQETQYF. V usage is TRBV4-3 and J usage is TRBJ2-5; 10 bases match TRBD2. With 0 bases clipped from V and 2 bases from J, the junction kept 6 bases outside the gene matches. Germline CDR1 and CDR2: LGHNA and YSLEER. CDR3 length equals 17 residues.

This clonotype occurred a few times. This rearrangement joins TRBV13 to TRBJ2-1; no definite D call. CDR3 length: 16 residues. Germline V lookup: CDR1 PRHDT, CDR2 FYEKMQ (reference sequence). Trimming removed 7 bases from V and 5 bases from J, with 21 bases in between. The CDR3 nucleotides read TGTGCCAGCAACAAAAGAGAGAGGAAGGGAAACAATGAGCAGTTCTTC. Residues: CASNKRERKGNNEQFF. Drawing the rest from reference TRBV13 and TRBJ2-1, the complete variable domain is AAGVIQSPRHLIKEKRETATLKCYPIPRHDTVYWYQQGPGQDPQFLISFYEKMQSDKGSIPDRFSAQQFSDYHSELNMSSLELGDSALYFCASNKRERKGNNEQFFGPGTRLTVL.